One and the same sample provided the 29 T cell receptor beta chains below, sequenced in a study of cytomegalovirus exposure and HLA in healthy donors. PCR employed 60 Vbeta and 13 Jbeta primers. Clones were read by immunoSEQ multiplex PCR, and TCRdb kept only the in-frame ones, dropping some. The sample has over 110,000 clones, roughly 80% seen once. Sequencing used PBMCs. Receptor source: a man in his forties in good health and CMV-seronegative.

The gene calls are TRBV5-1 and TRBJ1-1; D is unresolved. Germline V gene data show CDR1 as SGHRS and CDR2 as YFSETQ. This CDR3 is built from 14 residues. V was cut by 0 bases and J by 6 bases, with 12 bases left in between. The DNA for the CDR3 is TGCGCCAGCAGCTTGGCGAAGAGCGAAGCTGAAGCTTTCTTT. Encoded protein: CASSLAKSEAEAFF.

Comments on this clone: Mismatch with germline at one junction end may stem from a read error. The CDR3 region has the DNA TGTGCCAGCTCCCCACTAGGGGACGAGCAGTACTTC. Translating it yields CASSPLGDEQYF. This chain joins TRBV18 and TRBJ2-7; D assignment may be TRBD1 or TRBD2 (5 bases each). CDR3 length equals 12 residues. The V gene's germline CDR1 is KGHSH and CDR2 LQKENI.

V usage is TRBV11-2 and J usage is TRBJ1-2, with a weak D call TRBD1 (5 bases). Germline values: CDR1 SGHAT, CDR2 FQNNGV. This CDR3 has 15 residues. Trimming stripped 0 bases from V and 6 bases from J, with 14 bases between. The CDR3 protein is CASSLDGGASDGYTF. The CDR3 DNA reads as TGTGCCAGCAGCTTAGACGGGGGTGCTTCGGATGGCTACACCTTC.

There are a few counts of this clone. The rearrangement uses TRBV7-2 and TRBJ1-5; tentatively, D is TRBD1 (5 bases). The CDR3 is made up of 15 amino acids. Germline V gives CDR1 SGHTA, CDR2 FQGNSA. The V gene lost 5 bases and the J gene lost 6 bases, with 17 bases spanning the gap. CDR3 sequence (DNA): TGTGCCAGCAGCCGAGGGTCAGGCGGGGGTCAGCCCCAGCATTTT. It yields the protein CASSRGSGGGQPQHF.

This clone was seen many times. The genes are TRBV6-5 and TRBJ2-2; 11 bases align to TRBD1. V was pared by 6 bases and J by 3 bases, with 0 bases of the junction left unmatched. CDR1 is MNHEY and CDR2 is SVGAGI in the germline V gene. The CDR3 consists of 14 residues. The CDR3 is CASRGQGDTGELFF. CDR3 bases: TGTGCCAGCAGGGGACAGGGGGACACCGGGGAGCTGTTTTTT.

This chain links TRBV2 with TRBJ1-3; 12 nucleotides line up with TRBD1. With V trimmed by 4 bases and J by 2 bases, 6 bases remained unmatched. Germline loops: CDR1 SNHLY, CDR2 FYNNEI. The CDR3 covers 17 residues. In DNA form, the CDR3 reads TGTGCCAGCAGTGTCATGGGACAGGGGGCGGCTGGAAACACCATATATTTT. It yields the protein CASSVMGQGAAGNTIYF.

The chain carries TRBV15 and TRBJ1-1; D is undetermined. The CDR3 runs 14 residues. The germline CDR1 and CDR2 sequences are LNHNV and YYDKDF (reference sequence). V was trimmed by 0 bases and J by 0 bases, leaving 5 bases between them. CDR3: CATSRDRVNTEAFF. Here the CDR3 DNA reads TGTGCCACCAGCAGAGATAGAGTGAACACTGAAGCTTTCTTT. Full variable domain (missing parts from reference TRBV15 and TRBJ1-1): DAMVIQNPRYQVTQFGKPVTLSCSQTLNHNVMYWYQQKSSQAPKLLFHYYDKDFNNEADTPDNFQSRRPNTSFCFLDIRSPGLGDTAMYLCATSRDRVNTEAFFGQGTRLTVV.

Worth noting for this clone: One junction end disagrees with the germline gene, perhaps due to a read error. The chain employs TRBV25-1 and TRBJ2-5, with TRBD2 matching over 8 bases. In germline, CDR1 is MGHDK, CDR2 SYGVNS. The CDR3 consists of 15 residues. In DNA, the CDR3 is TGTGCCAGCACTGAAGTAGGACTAGCAGCAGAGACCCAGTACTTC. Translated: CASTEVGLAAETQYF.

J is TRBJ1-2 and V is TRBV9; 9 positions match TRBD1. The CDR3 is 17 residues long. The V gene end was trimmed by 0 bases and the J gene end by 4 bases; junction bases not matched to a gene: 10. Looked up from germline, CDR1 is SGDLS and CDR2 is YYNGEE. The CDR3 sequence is CASSVVDRGPVGYGYTF. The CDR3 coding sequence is TGTGCCAGCAGCGTAGTGGACAGGGGACCGGTTGGCTATGGCTACACCTTC.

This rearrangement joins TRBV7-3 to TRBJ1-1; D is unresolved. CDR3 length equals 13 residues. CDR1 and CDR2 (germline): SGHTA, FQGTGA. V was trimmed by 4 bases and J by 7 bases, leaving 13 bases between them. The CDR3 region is CASSSTSASEAFF. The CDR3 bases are TGTGCCAGCAGCTCGACCTCGGCTAGTGAAGCTTTCTTT.

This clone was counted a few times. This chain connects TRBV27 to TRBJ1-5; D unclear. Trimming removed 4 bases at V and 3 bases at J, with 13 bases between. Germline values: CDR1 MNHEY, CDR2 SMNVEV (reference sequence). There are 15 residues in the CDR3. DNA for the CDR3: TGTGCCAGCAGTTCACGCGACGGGGTCAATCAGCCCCAGCATTTT. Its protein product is CASSSRDGVNQPQHF.

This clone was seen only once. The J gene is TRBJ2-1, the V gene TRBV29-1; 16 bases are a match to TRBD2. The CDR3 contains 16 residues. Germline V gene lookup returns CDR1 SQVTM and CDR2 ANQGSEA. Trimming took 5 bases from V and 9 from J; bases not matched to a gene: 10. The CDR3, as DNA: TGCAGCGTTTCCGGGACTAGCGGGGGGGCCCCGAGTGAGCAGTTCTTC. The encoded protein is CSVSGTSGGAPSEQFF.

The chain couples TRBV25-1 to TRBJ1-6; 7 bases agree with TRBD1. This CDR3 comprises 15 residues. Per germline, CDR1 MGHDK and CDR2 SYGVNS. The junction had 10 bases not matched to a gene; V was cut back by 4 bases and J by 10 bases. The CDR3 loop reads CASSVAGQPKSPLHF. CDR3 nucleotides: TGTGCCAGCAGTGTTGCGGGACAGCCAAAGTCACCCCTCCACTTT.

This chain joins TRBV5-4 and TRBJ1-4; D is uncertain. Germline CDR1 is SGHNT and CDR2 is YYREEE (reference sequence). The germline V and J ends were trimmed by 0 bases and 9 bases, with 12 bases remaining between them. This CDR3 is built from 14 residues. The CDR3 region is CASSLGYGDQKLFF. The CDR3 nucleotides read TGTGCCAGCAGCTTGGGTTACGGGGATCAAAAACTGTTTTTT. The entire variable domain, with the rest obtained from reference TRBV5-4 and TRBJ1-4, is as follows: ETGVTQSPTHLIKTRGQQVTLRCSSQSGHNTVSWYQQALGQGPQFIFQYYREEENGRGNFPPRFSGLQFPNYSSELNVNALELDDSALYLCASSLGYGDQKLFFGSGTQLSVL.

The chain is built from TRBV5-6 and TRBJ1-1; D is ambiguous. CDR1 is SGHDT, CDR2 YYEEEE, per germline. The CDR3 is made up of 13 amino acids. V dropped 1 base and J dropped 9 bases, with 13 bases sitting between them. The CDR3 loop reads CASSLSAIRKAFF. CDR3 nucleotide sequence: TGTGCCAGCAGCTTGAGTGCGATACGAAAAGCTTTCTTT.

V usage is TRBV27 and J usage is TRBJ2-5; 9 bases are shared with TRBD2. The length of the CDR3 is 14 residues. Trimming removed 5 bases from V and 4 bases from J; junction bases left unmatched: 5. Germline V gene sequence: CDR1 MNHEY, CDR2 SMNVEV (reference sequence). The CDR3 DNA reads TGTGCCAGCAGTCAGATTAGCGGGGGAGAGACCCAGTACTTC. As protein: CASSQISGGETQYF.

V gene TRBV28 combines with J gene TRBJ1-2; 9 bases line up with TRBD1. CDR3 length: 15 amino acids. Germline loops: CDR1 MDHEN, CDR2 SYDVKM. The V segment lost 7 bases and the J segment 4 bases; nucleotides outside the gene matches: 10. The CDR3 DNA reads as TGTGCCAGCACCCAAGGGACAGGGTGGAGCTATGGCTACACCTTC. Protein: CASTQGTGWSYGYTF.

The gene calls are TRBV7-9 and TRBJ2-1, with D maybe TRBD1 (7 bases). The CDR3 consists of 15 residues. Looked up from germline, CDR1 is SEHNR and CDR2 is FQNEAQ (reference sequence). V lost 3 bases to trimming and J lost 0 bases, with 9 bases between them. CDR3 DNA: TGTGCCAGCAGCTTGCAGGGGGGCTCCTACAATGAGCAGTTCTTC. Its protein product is CASSLQGGSYNEQFF.

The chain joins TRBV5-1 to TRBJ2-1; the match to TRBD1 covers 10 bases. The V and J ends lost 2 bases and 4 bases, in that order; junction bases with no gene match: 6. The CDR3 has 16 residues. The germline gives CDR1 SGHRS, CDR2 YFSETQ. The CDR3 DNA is TGCGCCAGCAGCTTATTTACGGGACAGGGGTACAATGAGCAGTTCTTC. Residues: CASSLFTGQGYNEQFF.

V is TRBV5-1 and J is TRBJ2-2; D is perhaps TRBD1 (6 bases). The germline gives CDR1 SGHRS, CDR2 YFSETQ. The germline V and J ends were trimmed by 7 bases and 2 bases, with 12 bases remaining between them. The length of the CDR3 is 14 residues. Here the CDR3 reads CASEGDTNTGELFF. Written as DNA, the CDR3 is TGCGCCAGCGAGGGGGACACTAACACCGGGGAGCTGTTTTTT.

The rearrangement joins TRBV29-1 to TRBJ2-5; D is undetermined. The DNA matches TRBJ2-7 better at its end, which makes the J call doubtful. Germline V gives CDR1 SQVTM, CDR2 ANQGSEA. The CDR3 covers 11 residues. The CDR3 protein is CSVFQDYEQYF. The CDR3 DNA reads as TGCAGCGTTTTTCAGGACTACGAGCAGTACTTC.

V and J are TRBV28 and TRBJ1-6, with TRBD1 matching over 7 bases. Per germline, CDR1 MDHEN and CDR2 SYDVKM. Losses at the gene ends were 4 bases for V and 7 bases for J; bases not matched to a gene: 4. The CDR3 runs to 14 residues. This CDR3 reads CASSSQTGNSPLHF. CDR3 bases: TGTGCCAGCAGTTCCCAGACAGGGAATTCACCCCTCCACTTT.

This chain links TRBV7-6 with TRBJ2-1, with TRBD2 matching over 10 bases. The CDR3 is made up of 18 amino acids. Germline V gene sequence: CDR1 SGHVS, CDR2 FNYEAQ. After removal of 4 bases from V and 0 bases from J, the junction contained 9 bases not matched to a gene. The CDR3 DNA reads TGTGCCAGCAGCTCCCCTAGCGGGGGACCGAGCTCCTACAATGAGCAGTTCTTC. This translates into CASSSPSGGPSSYNEQFF.

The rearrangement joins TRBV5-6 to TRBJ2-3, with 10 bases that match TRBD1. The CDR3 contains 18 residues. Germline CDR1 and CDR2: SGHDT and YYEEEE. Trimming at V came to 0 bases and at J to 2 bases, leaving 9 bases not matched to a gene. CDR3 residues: CASSLGQGAPIFTDTQYF. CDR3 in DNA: TGTGCCAGCAGCTTGGGACAGGGGGCTCCTATTTTCACAGATACGCAGTATTTT.

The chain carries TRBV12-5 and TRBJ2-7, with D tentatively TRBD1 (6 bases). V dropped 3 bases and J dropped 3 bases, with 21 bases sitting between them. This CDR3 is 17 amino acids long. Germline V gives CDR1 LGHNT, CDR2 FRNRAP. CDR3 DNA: TGTGCTAGTGGTTTCACTAGTGGGCACAGGGAGAACTACGAGCAGTACTTC. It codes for CASGFTSGHRENYEQYF.

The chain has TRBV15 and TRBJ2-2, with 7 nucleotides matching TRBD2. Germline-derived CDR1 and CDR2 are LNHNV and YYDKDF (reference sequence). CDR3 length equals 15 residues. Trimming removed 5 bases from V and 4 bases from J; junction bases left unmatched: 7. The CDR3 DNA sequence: TGTGCCACCAGCCGGGGGGTAGATCCCACCGGGGAGCTGTTTTTT. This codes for CATSRGVDPTGELFF.

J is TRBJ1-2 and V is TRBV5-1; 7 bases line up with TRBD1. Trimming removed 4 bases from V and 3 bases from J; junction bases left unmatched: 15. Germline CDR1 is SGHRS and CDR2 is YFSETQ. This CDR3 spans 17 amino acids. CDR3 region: CASSDLFLQGRDYGYTF. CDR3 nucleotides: TGCGCCAGCAGCGACCTATTTTTACAGGGGCGAGACTATGGCTACACCTTC.

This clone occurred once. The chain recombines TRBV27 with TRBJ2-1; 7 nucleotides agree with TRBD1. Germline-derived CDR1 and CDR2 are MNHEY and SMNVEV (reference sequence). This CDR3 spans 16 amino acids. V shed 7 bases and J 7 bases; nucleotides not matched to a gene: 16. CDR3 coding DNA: TGTGCCAGCAAAGAACTAGGGCAGGGGGACGTTAATGAGCAGTTCTTC. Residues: CASKELGQGDVNEQFF.

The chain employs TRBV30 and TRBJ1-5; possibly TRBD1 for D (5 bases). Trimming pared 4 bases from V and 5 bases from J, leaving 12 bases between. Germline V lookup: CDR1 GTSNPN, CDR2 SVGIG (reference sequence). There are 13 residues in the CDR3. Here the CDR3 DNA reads TGTGCCTGGAATTCGGGGGTGGATCAGCCCCAGCATTTT. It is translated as CAWNSGVDQPQHF.